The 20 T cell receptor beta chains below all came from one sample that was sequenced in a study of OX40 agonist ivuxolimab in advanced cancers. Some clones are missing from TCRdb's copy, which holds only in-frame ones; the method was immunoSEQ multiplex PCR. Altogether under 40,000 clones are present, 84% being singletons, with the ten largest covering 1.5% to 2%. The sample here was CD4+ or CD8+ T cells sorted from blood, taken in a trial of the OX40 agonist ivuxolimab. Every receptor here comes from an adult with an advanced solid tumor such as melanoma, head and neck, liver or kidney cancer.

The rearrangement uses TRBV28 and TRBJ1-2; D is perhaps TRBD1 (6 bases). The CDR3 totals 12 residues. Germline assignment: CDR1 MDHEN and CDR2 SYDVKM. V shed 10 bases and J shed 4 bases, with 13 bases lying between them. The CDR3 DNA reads TGTGCCATCGAGGGGGAGGGCTATGGCTACACCTTC. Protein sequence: CAIEGEGYGYTF.

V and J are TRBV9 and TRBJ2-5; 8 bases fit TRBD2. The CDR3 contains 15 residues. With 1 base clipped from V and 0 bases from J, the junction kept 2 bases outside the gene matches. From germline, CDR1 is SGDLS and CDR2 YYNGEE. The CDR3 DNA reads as TGTGCCAGCAGCGTACTCGGGGGGGACCAAGAGACCCAGTACTTC. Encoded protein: CASSVLGGDQETQYF.

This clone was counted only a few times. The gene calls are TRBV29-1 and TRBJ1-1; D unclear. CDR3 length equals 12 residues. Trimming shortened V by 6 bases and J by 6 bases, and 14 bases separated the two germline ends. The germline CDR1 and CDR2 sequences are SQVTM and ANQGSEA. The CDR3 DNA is TGCAGCGTAGCCGGGGAGCGGTCTGAAGCTTTCTTT. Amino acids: CSVAGERSEAFF.

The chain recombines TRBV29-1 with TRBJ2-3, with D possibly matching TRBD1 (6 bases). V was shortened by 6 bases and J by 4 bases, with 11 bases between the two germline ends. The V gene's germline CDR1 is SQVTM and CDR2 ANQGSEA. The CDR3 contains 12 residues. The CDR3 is CSVRQVADTQYF. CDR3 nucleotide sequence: TGCAGCGTCAGACAGGTGGCAGATACGCAGTATTTT.

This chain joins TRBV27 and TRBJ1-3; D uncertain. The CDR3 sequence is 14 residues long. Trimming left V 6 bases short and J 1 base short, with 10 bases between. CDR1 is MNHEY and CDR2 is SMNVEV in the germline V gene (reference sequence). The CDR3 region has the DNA TGTGCCAGCAGCGCTGGAGGTTCTGGAAACACCATATATTTT. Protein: CASSAGGSGNTIYF.

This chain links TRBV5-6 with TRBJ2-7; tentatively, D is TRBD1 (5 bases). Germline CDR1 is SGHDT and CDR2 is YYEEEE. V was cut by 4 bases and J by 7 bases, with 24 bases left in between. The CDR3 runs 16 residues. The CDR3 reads CASSLELAGPPIEQYF. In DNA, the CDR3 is TGTGCCAGCAGCCTGGAATTGGCAGGGCCACCTATAGAGCAGTACTTC.

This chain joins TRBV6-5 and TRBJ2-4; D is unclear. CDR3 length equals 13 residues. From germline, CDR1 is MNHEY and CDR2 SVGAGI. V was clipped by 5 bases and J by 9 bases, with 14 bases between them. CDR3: CASSQSISAIQYF. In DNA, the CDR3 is TGTGCCAGCAGTCAATCGATCAGCGCCATTCAGTACTTC.

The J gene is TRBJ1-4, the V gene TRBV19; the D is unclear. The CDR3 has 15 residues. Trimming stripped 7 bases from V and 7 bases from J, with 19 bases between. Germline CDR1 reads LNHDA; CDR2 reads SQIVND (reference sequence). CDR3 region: CASTILPPAGEKLFF. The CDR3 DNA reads TGTGCCAGTACCATCCTACCTCCAGCGGGTGAAAAACTGTTTTTT.

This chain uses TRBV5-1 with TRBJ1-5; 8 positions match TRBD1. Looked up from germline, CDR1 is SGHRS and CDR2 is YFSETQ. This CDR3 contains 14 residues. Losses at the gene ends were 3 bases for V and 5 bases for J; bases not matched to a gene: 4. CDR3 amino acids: CASSSTGGDQPQHF. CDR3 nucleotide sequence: TGCGCCAGCAGCTCTACAGGGGGGGATCAGCCCCAGCATTTT.

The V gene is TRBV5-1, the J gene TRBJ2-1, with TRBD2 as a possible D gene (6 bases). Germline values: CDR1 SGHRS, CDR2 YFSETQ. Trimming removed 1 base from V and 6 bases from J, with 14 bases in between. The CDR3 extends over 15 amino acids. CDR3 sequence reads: CASSLTIADSNEQFF. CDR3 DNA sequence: TGCGCCAGCAGCTTGACCATAGCGGACTCCAATGAGCAGTTCTTC. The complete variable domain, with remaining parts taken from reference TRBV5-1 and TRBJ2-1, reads KAGVTQTPRYLIKTRGQQVTLSCSPISGHRSVSWYQQTPGQGLQFLFEYFSETQRNKGNFPGRFSGRQFSNSRSEMNVSTLELGDSALYLCASSLTIADSNEQFFGPGTRLTVL.

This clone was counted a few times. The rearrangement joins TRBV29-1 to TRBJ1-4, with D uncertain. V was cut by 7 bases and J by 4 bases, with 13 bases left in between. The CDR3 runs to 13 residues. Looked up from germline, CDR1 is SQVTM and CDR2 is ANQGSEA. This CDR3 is CSAVGSYNEKLFF. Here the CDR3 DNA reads TGCAGCGCCGTTGGTAGCTATAATGAAAAACTGTTTTTT.

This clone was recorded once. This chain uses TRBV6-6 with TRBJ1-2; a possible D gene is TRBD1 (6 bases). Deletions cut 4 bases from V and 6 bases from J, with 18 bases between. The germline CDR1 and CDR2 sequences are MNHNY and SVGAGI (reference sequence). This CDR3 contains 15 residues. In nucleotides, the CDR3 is TGTGCCAGCAGTTCGCATGACCTAGGGGGGAATGGCTACACCTTC. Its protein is CASSSHDLGGNGYTF.

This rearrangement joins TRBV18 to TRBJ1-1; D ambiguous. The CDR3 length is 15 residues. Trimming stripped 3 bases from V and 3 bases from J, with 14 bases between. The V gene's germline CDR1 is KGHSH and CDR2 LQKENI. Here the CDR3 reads CASSPGLLRHTEAFF. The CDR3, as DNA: TGTGCCAGCTCACCCGGACTGCTCCGGCACACTGAAGCTTTCTTT.

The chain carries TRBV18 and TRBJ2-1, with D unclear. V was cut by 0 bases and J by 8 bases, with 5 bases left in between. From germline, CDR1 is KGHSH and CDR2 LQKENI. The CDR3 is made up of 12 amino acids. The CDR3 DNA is TGTGCCAGCTCACCACCGAGCGATGAGCAGTTCTTC. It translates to CASSPPSDEQFF. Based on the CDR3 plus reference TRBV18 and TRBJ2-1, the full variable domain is NAGVMQNPRHLVRRRGQEARLRCSPMKGHSHVYWYRQLPEEGLKFMVYLQKENIIDESGMPKERFSAEFPKEGPSILRIQQVVRGDSAAYFCASSPPSDEQFFGPGTRLTVL.

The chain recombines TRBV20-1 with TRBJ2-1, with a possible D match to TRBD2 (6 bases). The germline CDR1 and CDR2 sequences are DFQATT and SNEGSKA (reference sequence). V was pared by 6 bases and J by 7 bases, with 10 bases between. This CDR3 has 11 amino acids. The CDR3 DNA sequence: TGCAGTGCGGGGGGTTTGAATGAGCAGTTCTTC. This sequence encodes CSAGGLNEQFF.

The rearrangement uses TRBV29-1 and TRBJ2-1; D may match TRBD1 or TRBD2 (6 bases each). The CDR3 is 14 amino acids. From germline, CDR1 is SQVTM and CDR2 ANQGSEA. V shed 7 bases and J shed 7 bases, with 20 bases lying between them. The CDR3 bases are TGCAGCGCCCGCTACAGGGAGGTTCAAAATGAGCAGTTCTTC. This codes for CSARYREVQNEQFF.

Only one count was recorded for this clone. The CDR3, as DNA: TGCGCCAGCAGCAATGGGGCGGGGGGAGGCAATCAGCCCCAGCATTTT. Protein product: CASSNGAGGGNQPQHF. V usage is TRBV5-1 and J usage is TRBJ1-5; perhaps TRBD1 as D (5 bases). Trimming pared 4 bases from V and 2 bases from J, leaving 16 bases between. Germline CDR1 and CDR2: SGHRS and YFSETQ. The CDR3 contains 16 residues.

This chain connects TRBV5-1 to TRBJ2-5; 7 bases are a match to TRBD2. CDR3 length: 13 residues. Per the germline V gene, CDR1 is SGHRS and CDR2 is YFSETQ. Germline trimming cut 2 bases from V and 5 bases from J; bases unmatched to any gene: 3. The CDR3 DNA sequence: TGCGCCAGCAGCTTCTTCGGGAGGGAGACCCAGTACTTC. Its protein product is CASSFFGRETQYF. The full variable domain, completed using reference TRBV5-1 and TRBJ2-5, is KAGVTQTPRYLIKTRGQQVTLSCSPISGHRSVSWYQQTPGQGLQFLFEYFSETQRNKGNFPGRFSGRQFSNSRSEMNVSTLELGDSALYLCASSFFGRETQYFGPGTRLLVL.

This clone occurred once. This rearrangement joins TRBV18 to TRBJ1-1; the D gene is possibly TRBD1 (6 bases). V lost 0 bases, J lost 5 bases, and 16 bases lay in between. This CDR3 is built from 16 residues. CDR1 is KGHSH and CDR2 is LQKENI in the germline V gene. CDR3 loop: CASSPPATGIGTEAFF. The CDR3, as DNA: TGTGCCAGCTCACCACCGGCTACAGGGATTGGGACTGAAGCTTTCTTT. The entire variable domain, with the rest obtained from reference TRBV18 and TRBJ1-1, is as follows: NAGVMQNPRHLVRRRGQEARLRCSPMKGHSHVYWYRQLPEEGLKFMVYLQKENIIDESGMPKERFSAEFPKEGPSILRIQQVVRGDSAAYFCASSPPATGIGTEAFFGQGTRLTVV.

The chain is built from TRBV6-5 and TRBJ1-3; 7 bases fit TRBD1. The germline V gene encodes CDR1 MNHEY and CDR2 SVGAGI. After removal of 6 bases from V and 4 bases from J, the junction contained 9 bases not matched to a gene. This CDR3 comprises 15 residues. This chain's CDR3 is CASSPRGIDGNTIYF. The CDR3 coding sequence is TGTGCCAGCAGCCCCAGGGGGATAGACGGAAACACCATATATTTT.